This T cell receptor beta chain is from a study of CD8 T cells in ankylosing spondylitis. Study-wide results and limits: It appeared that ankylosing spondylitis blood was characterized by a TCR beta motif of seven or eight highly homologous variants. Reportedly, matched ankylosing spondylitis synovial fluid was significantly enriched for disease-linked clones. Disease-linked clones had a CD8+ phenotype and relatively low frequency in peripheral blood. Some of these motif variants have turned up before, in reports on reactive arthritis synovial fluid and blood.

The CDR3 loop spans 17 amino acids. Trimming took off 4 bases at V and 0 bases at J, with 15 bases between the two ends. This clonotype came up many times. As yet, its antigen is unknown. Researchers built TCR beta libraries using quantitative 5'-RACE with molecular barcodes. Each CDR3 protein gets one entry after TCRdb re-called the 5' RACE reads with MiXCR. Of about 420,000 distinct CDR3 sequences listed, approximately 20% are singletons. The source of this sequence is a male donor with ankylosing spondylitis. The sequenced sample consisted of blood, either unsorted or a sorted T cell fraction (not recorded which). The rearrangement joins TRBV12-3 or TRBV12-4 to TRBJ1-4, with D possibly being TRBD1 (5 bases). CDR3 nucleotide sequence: TGTGCCAGCAGTTCGAAAGGGGCGATGACAACTAATGAAAAACTGTTTTTT. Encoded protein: CASSSKGAMTTNEKLFF.